The rows below give T cell receptor beta chains drawn from one sample of a study of T cells expressing NK-cell markers. TCRdb re-analyzed the 5' RACE reads; it lists each CDR3 protein once, without DNA. Its table records roughly 110,000 distinct CDR3 sequences. Sequenced material: blood T cells: a sorted CD56 or NKG2C T cell subset, CD4+ or CD8+ T cells, or bulk PBMC T cells (not recorded which). The receptors were gathered from a woman between 18 and 70 years old in good health. Both conserved end residues are part of each CDR3.

J gene | V gene | CDR3 protein
TRBJ2-7 | TRBV10-3 | CAISDTPGEQYF
TRBJ2-1 | TRBV19 | CASSIVRNEQFF
TRBJ2-7 | TRBV19 | CASSMMITSEQYF
TRBJ2-7 | TRBV20-1 | CSARTLFTYEQYF
TRBJ2-5 | TRBV20-1 | CSAHIGTDPKETQYF
TRBJ2-3 | TRBV7-7 | CASSLTAGTDTQYF
TRBJ2-7 | TRBV3-1 | CASSPRGQLYEQYF
TRBJ2-1 | TRBV4-1 | CASSWDRGLNEQFF
TRBJ2-1 | TRBV7-8 | CASSAAGAYNEQFF
TRBJ2-1 | TRBV7-2 | CASSLAFGASGSYNEQFF
TRBJ2-7 | TRBV5-1 | CASSSGTSGAGFYEQYF
TRBJ1-1 | TRBV25-1 | CASSDSGTEAFF
TRBJ1-1 | TRBV5-1 | CASSLVGHGTTEAFF
TRBJ1-1 | TRBV29-1 | CSVGGTEDTEAFF